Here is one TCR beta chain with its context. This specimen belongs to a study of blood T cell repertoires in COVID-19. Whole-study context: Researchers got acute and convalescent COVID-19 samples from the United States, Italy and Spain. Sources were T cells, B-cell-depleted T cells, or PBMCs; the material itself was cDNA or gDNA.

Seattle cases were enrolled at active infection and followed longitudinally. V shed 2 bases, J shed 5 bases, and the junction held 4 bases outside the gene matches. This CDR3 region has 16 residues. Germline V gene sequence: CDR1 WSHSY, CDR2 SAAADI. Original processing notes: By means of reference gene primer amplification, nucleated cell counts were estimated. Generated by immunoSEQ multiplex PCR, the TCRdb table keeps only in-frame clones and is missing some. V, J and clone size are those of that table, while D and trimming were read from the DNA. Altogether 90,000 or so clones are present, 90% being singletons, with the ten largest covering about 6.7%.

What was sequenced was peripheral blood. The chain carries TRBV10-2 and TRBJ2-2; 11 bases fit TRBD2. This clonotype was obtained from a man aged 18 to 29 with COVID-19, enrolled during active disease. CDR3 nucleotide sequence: TGCGCCAGCAGTGAGATTAGCGGGAGGGGTACCGGGGAGCTGTTTTTT. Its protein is CASSEISGRGTGELFF.